Presented here are 16 T cell receptor beta chains from one specimen sequenced in a study of PD-L1 blockade in urothelial cancer. The assay was immunoSEQ multiplex PCR, and TCRdb's table has in-frame clones only and misses some. Among approximately 100,000 clones listed, about 91% were seen once. The sequencing used PBMCs, collected around atezolizumab (anti-PD-L1) treatment. These receptors all stem from a woman of 80 years or more with urothelial cancer.

This clone was counted once. The chain employs TRBV6-1 and TRBJ2-7, with D unclear. Germline V gene sequence: CDR1 MNHNS, CDR2 SASEGT. The CDR3 is 13 amino acids. The V and J ends lost 4 bases and 4 bases respectively, with 11 bases between them. The CDR3 region is CASSALKQYEQYF. Written as DNA, the CDR3 is TGTGCCAGCAGTGCGTTGAAGCAATACGAGCAGTACTTC.

The chain employs TRBV5-1 and TRBJ1-2; D is undetermined. The V gene lost 4 bases and the J gene lost 0 bases, with 10 bases spanning the gap. Germline V lookup: CDR1 SGHRS, CDR2 YFSETQ. The CDR3 is 14 amino acids. In DNA form, the CDR3 reads TGCGCCAGCAGCCCGGCGAGCGCTAACTATGGCTACACCTTC. The encoded protein is CASSPASANYGYTF.

The chain couples TRBV19 to TRBJ1-2, with D uncertain. Deletions cut 0 bases from V and 4 bases from J, with 15 bases between. CDR1 and CDR2 from the germline V gene are LNHDA and SQIVND (reference sequence). CDR3 length equals 16 residues. The DNA for the CDR3 is TGTGCCAGTAGTATAGATGCACAGAAACGGATCTATGGCTACACCTTC. This translates into CASSIDAQKRIYGYTF. Looking up the rest from reference TRBV19 and TRBJ1-2 gives the full variable domain: DGGITQSPKYLFRKEGQNVTLSCEQNLNHDAMYWYRQDPGQGLRLIYYSQIVNDFQKGDIAEGYSVSREKKESFPLTVTSAQKNPTAFYLCASSIDAQKRIYGYTFGSGTRLTVV.

Comments on this clone: Other DNA sequences from this sample encode an identical CDR3 as well. The chain has TRBV4-2 and TRBJ2-1; 13 positions agree with TRBD2. Trimming cost V 0 bases and J 1 base; bases outside gene matches: 12. The length of the CDR3 is 21 residues. Germline-derived CDR1 and CDR2 are LGHNA and YNFKEQ. CDR3 loop: CASSQESTSGRAWSSYNEQFF. The CDR3 DNA is TGTGCCAGCAGCCAAGAATCTACTAGCGGGAGGGCCTGGAGTTCCTACAATGAGCAGTTCTTC.

This clone was observed once. V gene TRBV6-1 combines with J gene TRBJ2-1; a possible D gene is TRBD1 (5 bases). This CDR3 spans 13 amino acids. Trimming took 3 bases from V and 10 from J, leaving 13 bases between them. Germline V gene lookup returns CDR1 MNHNS and CDR2 SASEGT. The CDR3 coding sequence is TGTGCCAGCAGTGACCCTGGACAACCCGAGCAGTTCTTC. Translating gives CASSDPGQPEQFF.

The rearrangement uses TRBV30 and TRBJ2-7; D might be TRBD1 (5 bases). The CDR3 extends over 19 amino acids. V was pared by 0 bases and J by 2 bases, with 26 bases between. Germline V gene data show CDR1 as GTSNPN and CDR2 as SVGIG (reference sequence). CDR3 nucleotides: TGTGCCTGGAGTGTACAGAGGCACCGAACAAAGGGGATTGCCTACGAGCAGTACTTC. This codes for CAWSVQRHRTKGIAYEQYF.

This chain joins TRBV7-3 and TRBJ1-5, with a possible D match to TRBD1 (5 bases). The CDR3 covers 15 residues. Per germline, CDR1 SGHTA and CDR2 FQGTGA. Deletions cut 5 bases from V and 0 bases from J, with 11 bases between. CDR3 in DNA: TGTGCCAGCAGCGACAAAGGGGATAGCAATCAGCCCCAGCATTTT. Protein sequence: CASSDKGDSNQPQHF.

The chain employs TRBV9 and TRBJ2-5; tentatively, D is TRBD2 (7 bases). The ends were cut back, 3 bases at V and 2 bases at J, with 20 bases in the middle. This CDR3 has 17 residues. The V gene's germline CDR1 is SGDLS and CDR2 YYNGEE. CDR3 DNA: TGTGCCAGCAGCGCCTGGGCGGCGGGGGCTATACAAGAGACCCAGTACTTC. This gives the protein CASSAWAAGAIQETQYF.

This clone was seen a few times. The rearrangement joins TRBV9 to TRBJ1-5, with a weak D call TRBD1 (6 bases). Germline CDR1 is SGDLS and CDR2 is YYNGEE. The length of the CDR3 is 14 residues. Trimming pared 2 bases from V and 1 base from J, leaving 7 bases between. CDR3 bases: TGTGCCAGCAGCGTTGGACAGAGCAATCAGCCCCAGCATTTT. It yields the protein CASSVGQSNQPQHF.

J is TRBJ2-4 and V is TRBV14, with TRBD2 identical over 8 bases. V shed 3 bases, J shed 3 bases, and the junction held 4 bases outside the gene matches. The CDR3 consists of 15 residues. Germline-derived CDR1 and CDR2 are SGHDN and FVKESK. The CDR3 region is CASSHTGGVKNIQYF. The DNA for the CDR3 is TGTGCCAGCAGCCATACGGGAGGGGTCAAAAACATTCAGTACTTC. The variable domain in full, completed from reference TRBV14 and TRBJ2-4, reads EAGVTQFPSHSVIEKGQTVTLRCDPISGHDNLYWYRRVMGKEIKFLLHFVKESKQDESGMPNNRFLAERTGGTYSTLKVQPAELEDSGVYFCASSHTGGVKNIQYFGAGTRLSVL.

V and J are TRBV18 and TRBJ2-3; 9 nucleotides match TRBD1. The CDR3 totals 13 residues. From germline, CDR1 is KGHSH and CDR2 LQKENI. V trimming: 3 bases; J trimming: 6 bases; junction bases outside the gene matches: 1. This CDR3 reads CASSPGTGDTQYF. The CDR3 bases are TGTGCCAGCTCACCCGGGACAGGGGATACGCAGTATTTT.

This chain uses TRBV6-1 with TRBJ2-5; TRBD2 aligns across 10 bases. There are 15 residues in the CDR3. The V gene's germline CDR1 is MNHNS and CDR2 SASEGT. V was pared by 6 bases and J by 5 bases, with 9 bases of the junction left unmatched. CDR3 nucleotide sequence: TGTGCCAGCAGCGACCTAGCGGGAGTGATGGAGACCCAGTACTTC. Translation gives CASSDLAGVMETQYF.

This CDR3 is CASSVVPGLAASSYNEQFF. The DNA for the CDR3 is TGTGCCAGCAGCGTAGTTCCAGGACTAGCGGCCAGCTCCTACAATGAGCAGTTCTTC. The chain carries TRBV9 and TRBJ2-1; 10 bases map to TRBD2. V shed 0 bases, J shed 0 bases, and the junction held 9 bases outside the gene matches. Germline V gene lookup returns CDR1 SGDLS and CDR2 YYNGEE. This CDR3 spans 19 amino acids.

This chain connects TRBV7-8 to TRBJ2-7, with 9 bases identical to TRBD2. Germline CDR1 SGHVS, CDR2 FQNEAQ. J was trimmed by 2 bases and V by 3 bases; bases with no gene match: 2. The CDR3 spans 14 residues. In DNA, the CDR3 is TGTGCCAGCAGCTTTAGCGGGAGAGCCTACGAGCAGTACTTC. It codes for CASSFSGRAYEQYF.

The chain has TRBV9 and TRBJ1-3; no definite D call. The CDR3 totals 15 residues. The V gene's germline CDR1 is SGDLS and CDR2 YYNGEE. Between the trimmed V and J ends, which lost 2 bases and 0 bases, there was a span of 9 bases. The CDR3 protein is CASSVRPSSGNTIYF. The CDR3 DNA reads TGTGCCAGCAGCGTGAGGCCGAGCTCTGGAAACACCATATATTTT.

This chain links TRBV7-2 with TRBJ1-2; unclear D gene. The ends were cut back, 1 base at V and 7 bases at J, with 16 bases in the middle. Per germline, CDR1 SGHTA and CDR2 FQGNSA. This CDR3 has 15 residues. The CDR3 nucleotides are TGTGCCAGCAGCTTAGGGCTCCTGACTGGTGGTGGCTACACCTTC. It is translated as CASSLGLLTGGGYTF.